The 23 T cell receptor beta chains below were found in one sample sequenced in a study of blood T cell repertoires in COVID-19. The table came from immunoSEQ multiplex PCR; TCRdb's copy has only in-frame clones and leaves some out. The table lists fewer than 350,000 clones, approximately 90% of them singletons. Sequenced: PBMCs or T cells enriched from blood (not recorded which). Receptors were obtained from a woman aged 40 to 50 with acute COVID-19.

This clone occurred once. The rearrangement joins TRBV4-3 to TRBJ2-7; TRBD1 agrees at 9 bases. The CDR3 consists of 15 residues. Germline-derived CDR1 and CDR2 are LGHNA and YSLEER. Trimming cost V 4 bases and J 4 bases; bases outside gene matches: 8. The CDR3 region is CASSPARTGEYEQYF. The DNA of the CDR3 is TGCGCCAGCAGCCCAGCCAGGACAGGGGAATACGAGCAGTACTTC.

The CDR3 nucleotides are TGTGCCAGCAGCCTGGGACTAGCGGGAGGTAATGAGCAGTTCTTC. Protein product: CASSLGLAGGNEQFF. The chain has TRBV11-1 and TRBJ2-1; 15 nucleotides line up with TRBD2. From germline, CDR1 is SGHAT and CDR2 FQDESV (reference sequence). Germline trimming cut 5 bases from V and 7 bases from J; bases unmatched to any gene: 3. The CDR3 runs 15 residues. Drawing the rest from reference TRBV11-1 and TRBJ2-1, the complete variable domain is EAEVAQSPRYKITEKSQAVAFWCDPISGHATLYWYRQILGQGPELLVQFQDESVVDDSQLPKDRFSAERLKGVDSTLKIQPAELGDSAMYLCASSLGLAGGNEQFFGPGTRLTVL.

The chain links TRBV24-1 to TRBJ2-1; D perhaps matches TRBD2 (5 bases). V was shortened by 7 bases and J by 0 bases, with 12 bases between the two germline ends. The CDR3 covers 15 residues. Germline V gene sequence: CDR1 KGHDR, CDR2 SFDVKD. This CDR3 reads CATRSRESSYNEQFF. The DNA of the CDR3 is TGTGCCACCAGGTCGAGGGAAAGCTCCTACAATGAGCAGTTCTTC.

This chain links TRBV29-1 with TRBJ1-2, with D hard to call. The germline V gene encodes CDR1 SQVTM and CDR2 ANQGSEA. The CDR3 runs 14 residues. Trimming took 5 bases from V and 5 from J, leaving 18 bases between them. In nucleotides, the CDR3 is TGCAGCGTTTACCCGGACGGGAAAATTTATGGCTACACCTTC. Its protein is CSVYPDGKIYGYTF.

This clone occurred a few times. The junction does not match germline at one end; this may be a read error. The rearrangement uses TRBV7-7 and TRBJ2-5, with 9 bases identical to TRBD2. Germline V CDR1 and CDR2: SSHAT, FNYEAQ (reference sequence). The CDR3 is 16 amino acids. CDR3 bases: TGTGCTAGCAGCTTAGAGTCAGCGGGAGGTCCAGTGACCCAGTACTTC. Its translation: CASSLESAGGPVTQYF.

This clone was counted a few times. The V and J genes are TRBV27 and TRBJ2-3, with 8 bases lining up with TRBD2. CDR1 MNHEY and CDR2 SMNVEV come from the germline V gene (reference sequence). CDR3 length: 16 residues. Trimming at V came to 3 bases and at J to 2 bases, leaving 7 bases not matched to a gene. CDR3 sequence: CASSFRFGGVTDTQYF. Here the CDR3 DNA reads TGTGCCAGCAGTTTTAGATTCGGGGGGGTCACAGATACGCAGTATTTT.

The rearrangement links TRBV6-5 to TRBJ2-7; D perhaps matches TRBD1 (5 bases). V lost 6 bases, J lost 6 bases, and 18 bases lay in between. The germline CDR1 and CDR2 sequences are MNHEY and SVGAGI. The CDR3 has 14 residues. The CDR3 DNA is TGTGCCAGCAGGGCAGGACACGCGTCTCTCGAGCAGTACTTC. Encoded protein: CASRAGHASLEQYF.

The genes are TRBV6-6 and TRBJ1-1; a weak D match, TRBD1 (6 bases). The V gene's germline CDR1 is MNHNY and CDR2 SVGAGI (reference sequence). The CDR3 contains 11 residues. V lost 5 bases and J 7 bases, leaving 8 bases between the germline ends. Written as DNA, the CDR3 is TGTGCCAGCAGTAACAGGGATGAAGCTTTCTTT. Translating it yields CASSNRDEAFF.

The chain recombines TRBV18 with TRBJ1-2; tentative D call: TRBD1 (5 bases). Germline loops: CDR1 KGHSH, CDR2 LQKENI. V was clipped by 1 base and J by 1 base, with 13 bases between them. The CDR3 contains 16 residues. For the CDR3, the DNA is TGTGCCAGCTCACCACAGGCAGGGCGAGTTAACTATGGCTACACCTTC. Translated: CASSPQAGRVNYGYTF. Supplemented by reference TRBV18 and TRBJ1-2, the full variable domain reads NAGVMQNPRHLVRRRGQEARLRCSPMKGHSHVYWYRQLPEEGLKFMVYLQKENIIDESGMPKERFSAEFPKEGPSILRIQQVVRGDSAAYFCASSPQAGRVNYGYTFGSGTRLTVV.

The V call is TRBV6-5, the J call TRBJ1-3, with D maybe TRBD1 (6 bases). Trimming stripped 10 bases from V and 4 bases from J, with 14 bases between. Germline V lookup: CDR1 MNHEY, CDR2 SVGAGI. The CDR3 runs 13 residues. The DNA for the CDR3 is TGTGCCATCAGAGACGGGACAGGAAACACCATATATTTT. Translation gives CAIRDGTGNTIYF.

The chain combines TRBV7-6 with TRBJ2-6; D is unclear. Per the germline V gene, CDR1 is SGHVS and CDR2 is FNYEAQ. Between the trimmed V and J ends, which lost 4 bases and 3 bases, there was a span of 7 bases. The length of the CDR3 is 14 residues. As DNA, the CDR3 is TGTGCCAGCAGCTCACTCGGTGGGGCCAACGTCCTGACTTTC. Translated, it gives CASSSLGGANVLTF. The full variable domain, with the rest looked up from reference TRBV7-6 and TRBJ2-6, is GAGVSQSPRYKVTKRGQDVALRCDPISGHVSLYWYRQALGQGPEFLTYFNYEAQQDKSGLPNDRFSAERPEGSISTLTIQRTEQRDSAMYRCASSSLGGANVLTFGAGSRLTVL.

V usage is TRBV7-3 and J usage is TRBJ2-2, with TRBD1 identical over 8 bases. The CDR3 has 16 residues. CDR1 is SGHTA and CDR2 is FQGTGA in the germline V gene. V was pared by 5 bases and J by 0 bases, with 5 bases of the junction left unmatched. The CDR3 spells CASSKRTGSNTGELFF. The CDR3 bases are TGTGCCAGCAGCAAACGGACAGGGTCGAACACCGGGGAGCTGTTTTTT.

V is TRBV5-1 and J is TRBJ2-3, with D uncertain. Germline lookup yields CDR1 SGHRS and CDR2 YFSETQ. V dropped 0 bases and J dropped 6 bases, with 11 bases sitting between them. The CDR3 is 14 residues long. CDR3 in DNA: TGCGCCAGCAGCTTGGGGTCTAGTTTCGATACGCAGTATTTT. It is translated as CASSLGSSFDTQYF.

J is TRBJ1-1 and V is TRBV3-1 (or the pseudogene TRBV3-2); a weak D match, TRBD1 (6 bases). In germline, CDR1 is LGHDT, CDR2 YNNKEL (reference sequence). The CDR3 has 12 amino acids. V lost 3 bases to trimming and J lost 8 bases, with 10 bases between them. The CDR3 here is CASSQNDREAFF. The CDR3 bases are TGTGCCAGCAGCCAGAATGACAGGGAAGCTTTCTTT.

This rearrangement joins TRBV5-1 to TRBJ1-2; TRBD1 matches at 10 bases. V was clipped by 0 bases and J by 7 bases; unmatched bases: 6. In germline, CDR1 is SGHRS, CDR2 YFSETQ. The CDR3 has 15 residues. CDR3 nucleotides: TGCGCCAGCAGCTTGGGGGACAGGGGAATAGGTGGCTACACCTTC. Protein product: CASSLGDRGIGGYTF.

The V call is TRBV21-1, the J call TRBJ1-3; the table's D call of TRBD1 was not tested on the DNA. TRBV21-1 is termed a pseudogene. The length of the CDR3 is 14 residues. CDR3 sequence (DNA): TGTGCCAGCAGCAACGGAGACAGGGCGGACACCATATATTTT. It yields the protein CASSNGDRADTIYF.

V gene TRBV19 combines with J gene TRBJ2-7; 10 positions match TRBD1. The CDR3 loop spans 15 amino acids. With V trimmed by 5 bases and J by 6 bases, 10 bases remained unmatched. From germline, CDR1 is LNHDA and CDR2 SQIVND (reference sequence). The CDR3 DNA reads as TGTGCCAGTAGTGTACCGGGACAGGGGTCTCGCGAGCAGTACTTC. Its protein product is CASSVPGQGSREQYF.

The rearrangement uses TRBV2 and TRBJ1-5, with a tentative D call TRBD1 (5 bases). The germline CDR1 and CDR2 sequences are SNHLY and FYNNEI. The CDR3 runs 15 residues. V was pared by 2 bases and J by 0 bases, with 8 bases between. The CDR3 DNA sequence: TGTGCCAGCAGTGAACGGGGGATTAGCAATCAGCCCCAGCATTTT. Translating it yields CASSERGISNQPQHF.

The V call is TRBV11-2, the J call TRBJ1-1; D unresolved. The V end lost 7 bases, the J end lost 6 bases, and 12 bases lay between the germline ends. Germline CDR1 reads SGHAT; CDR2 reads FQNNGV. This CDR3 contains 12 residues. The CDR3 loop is CASTSSVSEAFF. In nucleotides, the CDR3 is TGTGCCAGCACCTCGTCGGTCTCTGAAGCTTTCTTT. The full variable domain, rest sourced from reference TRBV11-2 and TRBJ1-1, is EAGVAQSPRYKIIEKRQSVAFWCNPISGHATLYWYQQILGQGPKLLIQFQNNGVVDDSQLPKDRFSAERLKGVDSTLKIQPAKLEDSAVYLCASTSSVSEAFFGQGTRLTVV.

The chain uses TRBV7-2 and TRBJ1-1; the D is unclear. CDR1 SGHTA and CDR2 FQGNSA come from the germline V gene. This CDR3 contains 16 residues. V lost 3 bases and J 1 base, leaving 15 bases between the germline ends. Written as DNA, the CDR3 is TGTGCCAGCAGCTTGAAGGTAGGCAGAGGGAACACTGAAGCTTTCTTT. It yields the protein CASSLKVGRGNTEAFF.

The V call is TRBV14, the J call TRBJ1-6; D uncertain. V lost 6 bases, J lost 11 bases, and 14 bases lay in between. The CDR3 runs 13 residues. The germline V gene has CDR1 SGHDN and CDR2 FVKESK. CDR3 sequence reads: CASRAGSGTPLHF. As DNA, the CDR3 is TGTGCCAGCAGGGCTGGGAGCGGAACACCCCTCCACTTT.

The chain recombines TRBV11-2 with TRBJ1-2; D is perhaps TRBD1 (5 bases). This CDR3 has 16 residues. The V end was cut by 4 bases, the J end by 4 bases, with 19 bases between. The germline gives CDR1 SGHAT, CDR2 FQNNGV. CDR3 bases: TGTGCCAGCAGCTCCAGTCCGGGGGGGATCCCCTATGGCTACACCTTC. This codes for CASSSSPGGIPYGYTF.

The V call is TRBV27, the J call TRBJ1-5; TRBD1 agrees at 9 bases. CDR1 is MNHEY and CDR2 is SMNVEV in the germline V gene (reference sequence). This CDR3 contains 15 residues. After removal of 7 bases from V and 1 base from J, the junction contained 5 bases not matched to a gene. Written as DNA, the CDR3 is TGTGCCAGCAAAAAGGGACAGGGAAGCAATCAGCCCCAGCATTTT. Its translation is CASKKGQGSNQPQHF.